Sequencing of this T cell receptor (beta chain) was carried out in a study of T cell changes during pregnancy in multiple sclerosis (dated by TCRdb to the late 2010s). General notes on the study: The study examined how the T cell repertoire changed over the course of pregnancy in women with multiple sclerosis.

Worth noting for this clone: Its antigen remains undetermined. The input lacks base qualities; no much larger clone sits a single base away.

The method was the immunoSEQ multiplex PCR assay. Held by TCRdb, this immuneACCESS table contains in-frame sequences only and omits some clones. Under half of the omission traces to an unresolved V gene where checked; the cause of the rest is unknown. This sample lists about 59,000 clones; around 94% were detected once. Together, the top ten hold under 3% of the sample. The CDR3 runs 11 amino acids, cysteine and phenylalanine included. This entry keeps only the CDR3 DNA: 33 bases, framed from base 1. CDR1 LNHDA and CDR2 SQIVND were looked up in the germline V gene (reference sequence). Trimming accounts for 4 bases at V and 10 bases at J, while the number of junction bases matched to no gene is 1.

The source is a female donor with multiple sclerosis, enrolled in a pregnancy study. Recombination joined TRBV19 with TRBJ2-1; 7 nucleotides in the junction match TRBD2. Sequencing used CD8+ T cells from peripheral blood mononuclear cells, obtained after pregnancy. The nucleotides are TGTGCCAGTAGTAAGGGAGGGGAGCAGTTCTTC. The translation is CASSKGGEQFF.